Listed here are 5 T cell receptor beta chains from one sample, sequenced in a study of technical replicates of blood from a handful of donors (dated by TCRdb to between 2016 and 2019). The method was the immunoSEQ multiplex PCR assay. In its TCRdb copy, this immuneACCESS table keeps in-frame sequences only and misses some clones. Where compared with another copy, unresolved V genes explain less than half of these, and the others have no known cause. The sample yields 79,000 or so clones; about 96% were counted once. The ten largest clones capture roughly 0.35% of the sample. Source material: T cells isolated from PBMCs. The origin of the receptors is a human donor in good health.

The V and J genes are TRBV29-1 and TRBJ2-5, with 8 bases that match TRBD2. J gave up 4 bases and V 4 bases, and 14 bases lay outside the gene matches. Germline V gene data show CDR1 as SQVTM and CDR2 as ANQGSEA. The CDR3 has 16 amino acids. The CDR3 reads CSVGGLVDVLRETQYF. The CDR3 DNA reads TGCAGCGTTGGGGGACTAGTGGACGTCCTTAGAGAGACCCAGTACTTC.

The rearrangement uses TRBV11-3 and TRBJ2-1; a possible D gene is TRBD2 (6 bases). V was pared by 3 bases and J by 8 bases, with 17 bases between. Germline CDR1 and CDR2: SGHNT and YENEEA. This CDR3 is built from 15 residues. CDR3 sequence: CASSLRGGKFHEQFF. The CDR3, as DNA: TGTGCCAGCAGCTTGCGTGGCGGGAAGTTCCATGAGCAGTTCTTC.

The rearrangement joins TRBV7-2 to TRBJ1-1, with 7 bases aligning to TRBD1. The CDR3 runs to 14 residues. J lost 1 base, V lost 3 bases, and 2 bases had no gene match. Germline CDR1 is SGHTA and CDR2 is FQGNSA. CDR3 residues: CASSLGQWNTEAFF. In DNA, the CDR3 is TGTGCCAGCAGCTTGGGACAGTGGAACACTGAAGCTTTCTTT.

The rearrangement joins TRBV9 to TRBJ1-5; D is possibly TRBD1 (6 bases). Germline values: CDR1 SGDLS, CDR2 YYNGEE. The CDR3 is made up of 16 amino acids. V lost 4 bases, J lost 4 bases, and 18 bases lay in between. The CDR3 here is CASSQGGGASNQPQHF. CDR3 nucleotides: TGTGCCAGCAGCCAGGGAGGGGGGGCTTCGAATCAGCCCCAGCATTTT. The full variable domain, rest sourced from reference TRBV9 and TRBJ1-5, is DSGVTQTPKHLITATGQRVTLRCSPRSGDLSVYWYQQSLDQGLQFLIQYYNGEERAKGNILERFSAQQFPDLHSELNLSSLELGDSALYFCASSQGGGASNQPQHFGDGTRLSIL.

The rearrangement links TRBV25-1 to TRBJ2-1, with a tentative D call TRBD2 (6 bases). In germline, CDR1 is MGHDK, CDR2 SYGVNS. The CDR3 contains 12 residues. V was cut by 4 bases and J by 15 bases, with 16 bases left in between. The CDR3 bases are TGTGCCAGCAGTGTAAGTAGCGGAGGCCCGTTCTTC. Protein product: CASSVSSGGPFF.